The text below deals with one T cell receptor (beta chain). Its antigen is still unknown. The record has no base qualities; no much larger clone is one base away. The sample belongs to a study of blood T cell repertoires in COVID-19 (TCRdb year 2020). About the study as a whole: Samples from collaborators originated in the United States, Italy and Spain and spanned both the acute and convalescent phases of COVID-19. The prospective study material was composed of cDNA or gDNA derived from T cells, B-cell-depleted T cells, or PBMCs. Deeply sampled blood TCRbeta repertoires from subjects exposed to, actively infected with, or recovered from COVID-19 were included in the dataset. The repertoires were made available in a free public database intended to serve as a resource for research on the immune response to SARS-CoV-2. The samples were drawn from two sources: the first 160 participants of the ongoing ImmuneRACE study, and approximately 1,300 subjects contributed by 6 global collaborators. Nearly every sample came with metadata listing a de-identified subject ID, COVID-19 status, age in years and sex. Where available, HLA class I and class II types were obtained from metadata supplied by the sample provider rather than from assay-based typing.

TCRbeta CDR3 regions were amplified from genomic DNA by means of the immunoSEQ Assay, a bias-controlled multiplex PCR. In the paper's pipeline: The number of nucleated cells in each sample was estimated from the amplification of reference gene primers within the assay. To quantify the absolute abundance of each unique TCRbeta CDR3 rearrangement, sequence reads were collapsed and filtered. Productive Simpson clonality was computed per sample as the square root of Simpson's diversity index over productive rearrangements. Drawn from immuneACCESS, this table holds only the in-frame rearrangements with V and J called that TCRdb kept. Clones are partly lost; checked studies trace under half to an unresolved V gene and leave the rest unexplained. V, J and clone size were drawn from that table, and D and trimming were deduced from the DNA. The sample has 140,000 or so clones on record, 88% of them singletons. The top ten hold 1.5% to 2% of the sample.

The germline V gene supplies CDR1 SGHRS and CDR2 YFSETQ. V has 5 bases trimmed and J has 4 bases trimmed; junction bases matching no gene number 6. The CDR3, cysteine through phenylalanine, is 16 amino acids long. Here the CDR3 DNA is all that survives: 48 bases in frame from base 1. Points the paper makes about the study in general: The amount of clinical and demographic metadata varied by source and participant and was provided uncurated.

Collaborating institutions collected whole blood in K2EDTA tubes following their own protocols. For TCRbeta analysis, collaborators shipped samples as frozen whole blood, isolated PBMCs, or DNA extracted from either of those sample types. The TCR originated in a man between 65 and 85 years old with acute or convalescent COVID-19. The sample was peripheral blood. The chain is assembled from TRBV5-1 and TRBJ2-1, with TRBD2 matching 13 junction bases. The bases are TGCGCCAGCAGACCCCTGACTAGCGGGGGGTACAATGAGCAGTTCTTC. This sequence encodes CASRPLTSGGYNEQFF.